These 3 T cell receptor beta chains originate from one sample sequenced in a study of cytomegalovirus exposure and HLA in healthy donors. PCR employed 60 Vbeta and 13 Jbeta primers. Profiled with immunoSEQ multiplex PCR; TCRdb holds only in-frame clones, not every one. The table includes around 300,000 clones, around 66% detected once. Sequenced material: PBMCs. The receptors stem from a female donor in good health and CMV-seronegative.

CDR3 nucleotide sequence: TGTGCCAGCAGCTTAGACCAGGTTTCACCCCTCCACTTT. Translating it yields CASSLDQVSPLHF. V gene TRBV11-1 combines with J gene TRBJ1-6; D gene unclear. The CDR3 is 13 amino acids. Germline V gene sequence: CDR1 SGHAT, CDR2 FQDESV (reference sequence). Trimming shortened V by 1 base and J by 9 bases, and 7 bases separated the two germline ends. The entire variable domain, with the rest obtained from reference TRBV11-1 and TRBJ1-6, is as follows: EAEVAQSPRYKITEKSQAVAFWCDPISGHATLYWYRQILGQGPELLVQFQDESVVDDSQLPKDRFSAERLKGVDSTLKIQPAELGDSAMYLCASSLDQVSPLHFGNGTRLTVT.

The rearrangement uses TRBV4-1 and TRBJ1-4; D is undetermined. Per the germline V gene, CDR1 is MGHRA and CDR2 is YSYEKL. V was trimmed by 0 bases and J by 3 bases, leaving 8 bases between them. The CDR3 spans 15 residues. The CDR3 nucleotides are TGCGCCAGCAGCCAAGAATACAGTTCTAATGAAAAACTGTTTTTT. Its protein is CASSQEYSSNEKLFF.

This clone has only one observation. V is TRBV29-1 and J is TRBJ2-7; 10 bases are a match to TRBD2. The CDR3 contains 17 residues. Germline V CDR1 and CDR2: SQVTM, ANQGSEA. The trim removed 5 bases at V and 3 bases at J, leaving 16 bases unmatched. CDR3 in DNA: TGCAGCGTTTGGGCTAGCGGGAGAGAGGGCAGCTTCTACGAGCAGTACTTC. It is translated as CSVWASGREGSFYEQYF.